Listed below are T cell receptor beta chains from one sample, sequenced in a study of T cells in Graves' hyperthyroidism and ophthalmopathy. TCRdb re-analysed the multiplex PCR reads in MiXCR, keeping a single row per CDR3 protein. The sample consists of hundreds of thousands of distinct CDR3 sequences, approximately 15% of them appearing once. Input material: blood. Every receptor here comes from a woman aged 18-35 years with Graves' hyperthyroidism. Each CDR3 is given with its conserved first and last residue.

>13|TRBJ2-5|TRBV7-7
CASSSQGAGTQYF
>17|TRBJ2-5|TRBV6-5
CASSYYTKGAIKETQYF
>14|TRBJ2-7|TRBV30
CAAKEGSAPYEQYF
>14|TRBJ1-2|TRBV2
CASAGTGGDYGYTF
>14|TRBJ1-4|TRBV10-3
CAISARGYGEKLFF
>16|TRBJ2-6|TRBV4-2
CASSPATGAGANVLTF
>19|TRBJ1-2|TRBV7-9
CASSPPPGTGILRIYGYTF
>16|TRBJ2-3|TRBV5-1
CASSYRGGSGTDTQYF
>17|TRBJ2-5|TRBV6-2/TRBV6-3
CASSYGDSPPGEETQYF
>13|TRBJ2-7|TRBV20-1
CSARDGSSYEQYF
>15|TRBJ2-1|TRBV3-1
CASSQADRGGNEQFF
>17|TRBJ2-5|TRBV30
CAWSPQSRTGLQETQYF
>17|TRBJ2-2|TRBV6-1
CASASYRTSGNTGELFF
>12|TRBJ2-1|TRBV5-1
CASRELYNEQFF
>12|TRBJ2-7|TRBV20-1
CSAPEQLYEQYF
>16|TRBJ2-7|TRBV24-1
CATSGNLAGGPYEQYF
>13|TRBJ2-7|TRBV20-1
CSAHAGTTYEQYF
>14|TRBJ2-5|TRBV30
CAWRDPGPQETQYF